The 9 T cell receptor beta chains below all came from one sample that was sequenced in a study of T cell changes during pregnancy in multiple sclerosis. TCRdb's copy holds only in-frame clones and misses some; the assay was immunoSEQ multiplex PCR. The sample includes about 69,000 clones, around 90% of them seen just once. Here the sequenced sample was CD4+ T cells from peripheral blood mononuclear cells, taken in the third trimester of pregnancy. The receptors were gathered from a female donor in good health, enrolled as a control in a pregnancy study.

This clone was observed a single time. The rearrangement joins TRBV6-5 to TRBJ1-1, with D possibly being TRBD1 (6 bases). CDR1 and CDR2 (germline): MNHEY, SVGAGI. Trimming left V 2 bases short and J 1 base short, with 8 bases between. The CDR3 loop spans 14 amino acids. This CDR3 reads CASSYKTGNTEAFF. CDR3 nucleotide sequence: TGTGCCAGCAGTTACAAGACAGGGAACACTGAAGCTTTCTTT.

The CDR3 spells CASSLGLYGQGLPTFF. CDR3 nucleotide sequence: TGTGCCAGCAGCTTAGGGTTATATGGACAGGGGCTTCCTACGTTCTTC. The chain couples TRBV11-2 to TRBJ2-1; TRBD1 matches at 9 bases. Germline CDR1 reads SGHAT; CDR2 reads FQNNGV. V lost 1 base to trimming and J lost 15 bases; unmatched junction nucleotides: 16. The CDR3 is made up of 16 amino acids. Looking up the rest from reference TRBV11-2 and TRBJ2-1 gives the full variable domain: EAGVAQSPRYKIIEKRQSVAFWCNPISGHATLYWYQQILGQGPKLLIQFQNNGVVDDSQLPKDRFSAERLKGVDSTLKIQPAKLEDSAVYLCASSLGLYGQGLPTFFGPGTRLTVL.

V usage is TRBV11-3 and J usage is TRBJ2-5; D is unresolved. Trimming cost V 0 bases and J 2 bases, with 10 bases left between them. The germline V gene encodes CDR1 SGHNT and CDR2 YENEEA. The CDR3 has 15 amino acids. CDR3 bases: TGTGCCAGCAGCTTAGAGCTGGCCCAACAAGAGACCCAGTACTTC. It yields the protein CASSLELAQQETQYF. Supplemented by reference TRBV11-3 and TRBJ2-5, the full variable domain reads EAGVVQSPRYKIIEKKQPVAFWCNPISGHNTLYWYLQNLGQGPELLIRYENEEAVDDSQLPKDRFSAERLKGVDSTLKIQPAELGDSAVYLCASSLELAQQETQYFGPGTRLLVL.

The chain has TRBV7-8 and TRBJ1-1; 7 bases are a match to TRBD1. This CDR3 has 13 residues. Germline CDR1 reads SGHVS; CDR2 reads FQNEAQ. V shed 6 bases and J 4 bases; nucleotides not matched to a gene: 5. The CDR3: CASRVTGTTEAFF. CDR3 nucleotide sequence: TGTGCCAGCAGGGTGACAGGGACCACTGAAGCTTTCTTT.

V and J are TRBV6-5 and TRBJ1-3, with 7 bases that match TRBD1. The length of the CDR3 is 14 residues. CDR1 and CDR2 from the germline V gene are MNHEY and SVGAGI. V was clipped by 5 bases and J by 3 bases; unmatched bases: 4. The CDR3 coding sequence is TGTGCCAGCAGTCCGACAGGGAGTGGAAACACCATATATTTT. Translated: CASSPTGSGNTIYF.

The chain recombines TRBV7-9 with TRBJ1-1, with 7 bases lining up with TRBD1. This CDR3 is 16 amino acids long. CDR1 is SEHNR and CDR2 is FQNEAQ in the germline V gene (reference sequence). V trimming: 5 bases; J trimming: 6 bases; junction bases outside the gene matches: 15. The CDR3 loop is CASSDPTGMGRPEAFF. CDR3 nucleotide sequence: TGTGCCAGCAGCGACCCGACAGGGATGGGGCGTCCTGAAGCTTTCTTT.

The CDR3 region is CSVGGQGATEAFF. CDR3 nucleotides: TGCAGCGTGGGGGGACAGGGTGCCACTGAAGCTTTCTTT. V usage is TRBV29-1 and J usage is TRBJ1-1, with TRBD1 matching 9 bases. J gave up 4 bases and V 6 bases, and 6 bases lay outside the gene matches. From germline, CDR1 is SQVTM and CDR2 ANQGSEA. The CDR3 contains 13 residues.

This clone was seen only once. V is TRBV30 and J is TRBJ2-5, with a possible D match to TRBD1 (5 bases). Germline values: CDR1 GTSNPN, CDR2 SVGIG (reference sequence). V lost 2 bases to trimming and J lost 3 bases, with 10 bases between them. The CDR3 contains 13 residues. The CDR3 is CAWSLGLEETQYF. CDR3 nucleotide sequence: TGTGCCTGGAGTTTGGGGCTGGAAGAGACCCAGTACTTC.

The rearrangement links TRBV7-9 to TRBJ2-2, with D unresolved. From germline, CDR1 is SEHNR and CDR2 FQNEAQ (reference sequence). V was clipped by 1 base and J by 1 base, with 4 bases between them. CDR3 length: 14 amino acids. The chain's CDR3 is CASSLVRNTGELFF. DNA for the CDR3: TGTGCCAGCAGCTTAGTCAGGAACACCGGGGAGCTGTTTTTT. Looking up the rest from reference TRBV7-9 and TRBJ2-2 gives the full variable domain: DTGVSQNPRHKITKRGQNVTFRCDPISEHNRLYWYRQTLGQGPEFLTYFQNEAQLEKSRLLSDRFSAERPKGSFSTLEIQRTEQGDSAMYLCASSLVRNTGELFFGEGSRLTVL.